Sequencing of this T cell receptor (beta chain) was carried out in a study of blood T cell repertoires in COVID-19. Only in-frame clones appear in the TCRdb table, and some are missing; sequencing was by immunoSEQ multiplex PCR. The data show 20,000 to 25,000 clones, about 90% seen once. Looked up from germline, CDR1 is SGHNT and CDR2 is YYREEE (reference sequence). V lost 0 bases and J lost 5, with 23 bases in between. The CDR3 runs to 18 residues. The source material was peripheral blood. The chain has TRBV5-4 and TRBJ2-5; TRBD1 might be the D (7 bases). This receptor was obtained from a woman over 75 with active COVID-19. CDR3: CASSLEPQGSSREETQYF. The CDR3 coding sequence is TGTGCCAGCAGCTTGGAACCACAGGGGAGCAGCCGGGAGGAGACCCAGTACTTC.